This paragraph reports one T cell receptor beta chain. The source of the sample is a study of blood T cell repertoires in COVID-19. Using immunoSEQ multiplex PCR, the repertoire was profiled, and TCRdb retains in-frame clones only, with some absent. This sample carries about 200,000 clones, around four fifths of them seen once, and the ten largest clones take under 0.95%. V shed 0 bases and J shed 0 bases, with 14 bases lying between them. The germline CDR1 and CDR2 sequences are LNHNV and YYDKDF (reference sequence). This CDR3 contains 17 residues. J is TRBJ1-1 and V is TRBV15; possibly TRBD1 for D (5 bases). The TCR was taken from a man aged 55 to 69 with COVID-19, enrolled during active disease. Sequenced sample: peripheral blood. The CDR3 is CATSRDPTGRMNTEAFF. In nucleotides, the CDR3 is TGTGCCACCAGCAGAGATCCAACAGGAAGAATGAACACTGAAGCTTTCTTT.